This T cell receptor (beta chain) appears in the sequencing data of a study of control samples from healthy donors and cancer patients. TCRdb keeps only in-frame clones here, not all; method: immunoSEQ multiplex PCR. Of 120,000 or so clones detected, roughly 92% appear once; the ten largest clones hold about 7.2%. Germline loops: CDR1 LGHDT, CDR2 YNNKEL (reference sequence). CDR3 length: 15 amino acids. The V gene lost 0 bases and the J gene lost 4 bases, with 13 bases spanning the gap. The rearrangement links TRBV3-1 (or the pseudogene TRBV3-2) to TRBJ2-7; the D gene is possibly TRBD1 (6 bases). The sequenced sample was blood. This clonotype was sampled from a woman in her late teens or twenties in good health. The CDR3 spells CASSQDPQQGYEQYF. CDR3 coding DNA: TGTGCCAGCAGCCAAGACCCCCAACAGGGTTACGAGCAGTACTTC.